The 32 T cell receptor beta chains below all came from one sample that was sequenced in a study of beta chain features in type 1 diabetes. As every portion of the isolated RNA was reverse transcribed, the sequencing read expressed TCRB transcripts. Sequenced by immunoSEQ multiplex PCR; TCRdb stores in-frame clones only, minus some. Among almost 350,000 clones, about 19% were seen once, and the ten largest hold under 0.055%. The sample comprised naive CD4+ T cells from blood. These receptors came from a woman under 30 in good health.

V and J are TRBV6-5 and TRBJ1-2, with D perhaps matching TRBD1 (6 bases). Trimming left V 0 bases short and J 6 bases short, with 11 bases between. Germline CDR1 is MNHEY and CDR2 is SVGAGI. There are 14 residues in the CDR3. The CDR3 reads CASSYSYRADGYTF. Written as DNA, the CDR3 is TGTGCCAGCAGTTACTCGTACAGGGCTGATGGCTACACCTTC.

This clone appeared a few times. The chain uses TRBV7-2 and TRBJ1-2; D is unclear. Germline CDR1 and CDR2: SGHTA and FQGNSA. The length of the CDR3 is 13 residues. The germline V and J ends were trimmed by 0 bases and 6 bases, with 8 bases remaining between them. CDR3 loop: CASSLAYGDGYTF. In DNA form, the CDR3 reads TGTGCCAGCAGCTTAGCGTACGGGGATGGCTACACCTTC.

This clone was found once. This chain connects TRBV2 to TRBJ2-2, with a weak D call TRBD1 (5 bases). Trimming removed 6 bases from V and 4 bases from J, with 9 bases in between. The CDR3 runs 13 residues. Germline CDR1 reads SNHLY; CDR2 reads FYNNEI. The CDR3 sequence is CASRPDSTGELFF. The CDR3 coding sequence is TGTGCCAGCAGACCTGACAGCACCGGGGAGCTGTTTTTT.

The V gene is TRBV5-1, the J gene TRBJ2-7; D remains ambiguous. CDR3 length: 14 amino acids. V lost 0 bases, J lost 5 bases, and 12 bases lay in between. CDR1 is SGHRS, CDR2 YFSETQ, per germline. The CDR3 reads CASSLESGRDEQYF. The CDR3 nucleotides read TGCGCCAGCAGCTTGGAATCGGGTCGGGACGAGCAGTACTTC.

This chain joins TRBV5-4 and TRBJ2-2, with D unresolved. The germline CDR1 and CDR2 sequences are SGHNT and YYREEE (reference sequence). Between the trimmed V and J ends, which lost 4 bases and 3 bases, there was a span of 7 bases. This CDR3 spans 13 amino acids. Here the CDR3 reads CASSGLDTGELFF. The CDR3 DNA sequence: TGTGCCAGCAGCGGCCTCGACACCGGGGAGCTGTTTTTT.

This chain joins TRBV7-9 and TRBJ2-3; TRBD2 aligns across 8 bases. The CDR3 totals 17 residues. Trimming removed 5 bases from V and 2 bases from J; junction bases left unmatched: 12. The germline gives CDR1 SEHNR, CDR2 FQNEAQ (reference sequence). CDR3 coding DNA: TGTGCCAGCAGCGCAAGGCTTGAGCGGGGGTCCACAGATACGCAGTATTTT. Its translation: CASSARLERGSTDTQYF.

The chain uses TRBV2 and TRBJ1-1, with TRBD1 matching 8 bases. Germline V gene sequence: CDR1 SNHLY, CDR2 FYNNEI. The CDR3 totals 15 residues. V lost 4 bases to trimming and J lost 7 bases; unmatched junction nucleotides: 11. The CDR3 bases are TGTGCCAGCAGTGTAGAACAGGGGGTAACGGGTGAAGCTTTCTTT. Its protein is CASSVEQGVTGEAFF.

CDR3 coding DNA: TGTGCCAGCAGCCAGGGACAGTCATTCTATGGCTACACCTTC. The encoded protein is CASSQGQSFYGYTF. The gene calls are TRBV4-2 and TRBJ1-2, with 7 positions matching TRBD1. Germline trimming cut 3 bases from V and 4 bases from J; bases unmatched to any gene: 5. The germline CDR1 and CDR2 sequences are LGHNA and YNFKEQ. The CDR3 totals 14 residues.

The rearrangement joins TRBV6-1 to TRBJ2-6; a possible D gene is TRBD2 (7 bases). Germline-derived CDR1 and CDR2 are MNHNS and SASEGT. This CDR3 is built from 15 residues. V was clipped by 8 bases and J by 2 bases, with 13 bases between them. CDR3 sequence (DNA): TGTGCCAGCCTAGGGGGGGCGGCTGGGGCCAACGTCCTGACTTTC. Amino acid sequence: CASLGGAAGANVLTF.

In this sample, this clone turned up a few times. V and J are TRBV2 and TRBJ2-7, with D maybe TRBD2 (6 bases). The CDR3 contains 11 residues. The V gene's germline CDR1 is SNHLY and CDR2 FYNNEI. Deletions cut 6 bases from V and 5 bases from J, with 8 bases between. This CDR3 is CASRSGDEQYF. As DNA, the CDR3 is TGTGCCAGCAGGTCGGGGGACGAGCAGTACTTC. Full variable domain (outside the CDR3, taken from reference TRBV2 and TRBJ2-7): EPEVTQTPSHQVTQMGQEVILRCVPISNHLYFYWYRQILGQKVEFLVSFYNNEISEKSEIFDDQFSVERPDGSNFTLKIRSTKLEDSAMYFCASRSGDEQYFGPGTRLTVT.

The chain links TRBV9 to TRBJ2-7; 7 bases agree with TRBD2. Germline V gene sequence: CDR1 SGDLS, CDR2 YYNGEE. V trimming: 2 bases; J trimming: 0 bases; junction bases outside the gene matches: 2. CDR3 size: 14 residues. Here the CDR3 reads CASSVGTNSYEQYF. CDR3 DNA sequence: TGTGCCAGCAGCGTCGGGACTAACTCCTACGAGCAGTACTTC.

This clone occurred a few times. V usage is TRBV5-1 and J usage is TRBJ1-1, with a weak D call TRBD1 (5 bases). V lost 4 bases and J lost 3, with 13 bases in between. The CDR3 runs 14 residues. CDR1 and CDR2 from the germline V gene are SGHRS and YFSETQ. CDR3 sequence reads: CASSGGTRDTEAFF. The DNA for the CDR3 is TGCGCCAGCAGCGGCGGGACGAGGGACACTGAAGCTTTCTTT.

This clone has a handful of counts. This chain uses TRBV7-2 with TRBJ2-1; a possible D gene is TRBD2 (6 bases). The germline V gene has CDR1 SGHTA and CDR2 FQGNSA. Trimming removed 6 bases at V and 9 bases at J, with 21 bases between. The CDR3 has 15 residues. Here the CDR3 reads CASRLNSGAYGEQFF. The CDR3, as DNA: TGTGCCAGCAGGCTAAATTCGGGAGCTTATGGTGAGCAGTTCTTC.

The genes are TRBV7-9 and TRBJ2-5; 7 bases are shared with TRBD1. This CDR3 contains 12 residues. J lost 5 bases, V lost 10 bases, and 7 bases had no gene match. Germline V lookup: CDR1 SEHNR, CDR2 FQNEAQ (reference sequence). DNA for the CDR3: TGTGCCACTGACAGGGAAGGGGAGACCCAGTACTTC. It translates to CATDREGETQYF.

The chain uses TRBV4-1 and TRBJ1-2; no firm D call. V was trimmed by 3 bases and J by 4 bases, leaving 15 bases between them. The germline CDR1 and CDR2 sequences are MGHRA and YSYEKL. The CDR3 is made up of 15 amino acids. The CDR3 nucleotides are TGCGCCAGCAGCCACCTGGTGCTTGGGCTCTATGGCTACACCTTC. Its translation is CASSHLVLGLYGYTF.

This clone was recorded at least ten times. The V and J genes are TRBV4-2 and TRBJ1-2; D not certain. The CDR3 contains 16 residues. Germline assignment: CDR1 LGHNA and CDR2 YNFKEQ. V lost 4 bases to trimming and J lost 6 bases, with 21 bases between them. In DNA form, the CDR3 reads TGTGCCAGCAGCCGCGCTGCAATGGAAGTTGAGGATGGCTACACCTTC. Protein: CASSRAAMEVEDGYTF.

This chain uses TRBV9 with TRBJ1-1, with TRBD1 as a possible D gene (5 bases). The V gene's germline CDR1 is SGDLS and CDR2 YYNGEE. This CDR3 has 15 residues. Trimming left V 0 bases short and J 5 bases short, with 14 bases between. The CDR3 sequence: CASSVDVREGTEAFF. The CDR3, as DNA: TGTGCCAGCAGCGTAGATGTCCGGGAGGGGACTGAAGCTTTCTTT.

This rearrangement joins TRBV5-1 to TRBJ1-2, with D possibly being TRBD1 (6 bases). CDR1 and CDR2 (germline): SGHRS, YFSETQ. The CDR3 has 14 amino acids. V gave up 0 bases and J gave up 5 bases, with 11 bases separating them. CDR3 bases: TGCGCCAGCAGCTTGGAGGTCACAGGGTATGGCTACACCTTC. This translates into CASSLEVTGYGYTF.

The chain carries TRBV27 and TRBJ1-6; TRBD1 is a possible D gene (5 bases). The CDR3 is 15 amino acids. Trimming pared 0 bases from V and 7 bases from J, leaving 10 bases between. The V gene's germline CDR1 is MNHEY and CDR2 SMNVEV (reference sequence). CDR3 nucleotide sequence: TGTGCCAGCAGTTTATCGGGGCACGGCAATTCACCCCTCCACTTT. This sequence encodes CASSLSGHGNSPLHF.

The DNA for the CDR3 is TGTGCCAGCAGCTTCTCAAGGACTAGACCCTACAATGAGCAGTTCTTC. The encoded protein is CASSFSRTRPYNEQFF. This chain joins TRBV7-8 and TRBJ2-1; 7 nucleotides match TRBD2. Germline trimming cut 3 bases from V and 2 bases from J; bases unmatched to any gene: 7. Germline CDR1 SGHVS, CDR2 FQNEAQ. The CDR3 is 16 amino acids.

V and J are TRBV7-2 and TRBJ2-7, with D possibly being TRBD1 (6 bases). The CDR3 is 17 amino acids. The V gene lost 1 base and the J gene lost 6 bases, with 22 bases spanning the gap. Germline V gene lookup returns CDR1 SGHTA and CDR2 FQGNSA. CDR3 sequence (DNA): TGTGCCAGCAGCTTAGTTACGACAGCACAGGGATTGGGCGAGCAGTACTTC. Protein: CASSLVTTAQGLGEQYF.

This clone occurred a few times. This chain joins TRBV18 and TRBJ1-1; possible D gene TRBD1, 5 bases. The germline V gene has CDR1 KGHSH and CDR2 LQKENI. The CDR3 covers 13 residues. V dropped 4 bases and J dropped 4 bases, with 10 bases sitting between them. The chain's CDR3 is CASSLDQGTEAFF. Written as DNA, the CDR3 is TGTGCCAGCTCACTGGATCAGGGCACTGAAGCTTTCTTT.

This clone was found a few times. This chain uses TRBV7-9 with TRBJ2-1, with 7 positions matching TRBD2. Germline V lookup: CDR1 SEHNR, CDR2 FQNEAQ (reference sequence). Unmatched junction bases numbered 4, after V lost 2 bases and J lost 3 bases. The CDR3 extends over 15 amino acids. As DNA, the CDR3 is TGTGCCAGCAGCTTATCTAGCGGCAACTACAATGAGCAGTTCTTC. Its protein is CASSLSSGNYNEQFF. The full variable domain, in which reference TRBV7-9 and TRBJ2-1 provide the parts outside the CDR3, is DTGVSQNPRHKITKRGQNVTFRCDPISEHNRLYWYRQTLGQGPEFLTYFQNEAQLEKSRLLSDRFSAERPKGSFSTLEIQRTEQGDSAMYLCASSLSSGNYNEQFFGPGTRLTVL.

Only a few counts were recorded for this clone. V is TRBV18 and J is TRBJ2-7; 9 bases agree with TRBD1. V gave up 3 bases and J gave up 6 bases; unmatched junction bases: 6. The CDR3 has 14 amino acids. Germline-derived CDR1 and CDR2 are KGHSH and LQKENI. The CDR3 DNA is TGTGCCAGCTCACCCGGACAGGGGTTCGGCGAGCAGTACTTC. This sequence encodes CASSPGQGFGEQYF.

CDR3 DNA sequence: TGTGCCAGCACCTCTAGCGGGGGGTCAACAGATACGCAGTATTTT. Protein sequence: CASTSSGGSTDTQYF. The rearrangement uses TRBV7-2 and TRBJ2-3, with 11 bases fitting TRBD2. Germline V CDR1 and CDR2: SGHTA, FQGNSA. V was clipped by 7 bases and J by 3 bases; unmatched bases: 6. The CDR3 totals 15 residues. Drawing the rest from reference TRBV7-2 and TRBJ2-3, the complete variable domain is GAGVSQSPSNKVTEKGKDVELRCDPISGHTALYWYRQSLGQGLEFLIYFQGNSAPDKSGLPSDRFSAERTGGSVSTLTIQRTQQEDSAVYLCASTSSGGSTDTQYFGPGTRLTVL.

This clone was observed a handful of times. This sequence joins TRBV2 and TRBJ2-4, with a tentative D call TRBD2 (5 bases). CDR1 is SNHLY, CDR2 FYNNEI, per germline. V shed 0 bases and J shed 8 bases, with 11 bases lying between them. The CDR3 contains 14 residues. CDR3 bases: TGTGCCAGCAGTGAAGCCTCCATGCGGGACATTCAGTACTTC. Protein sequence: CASSEASMRDIQYF.

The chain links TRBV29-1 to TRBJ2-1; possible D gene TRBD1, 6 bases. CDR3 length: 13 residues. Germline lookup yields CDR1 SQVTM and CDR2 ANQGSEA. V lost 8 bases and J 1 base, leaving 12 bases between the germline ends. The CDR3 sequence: CSQGQGSYNEQFF. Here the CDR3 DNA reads TGCAGCCAGGGCCAGGGGTCCTACAATGAGCAGTTCTTC.

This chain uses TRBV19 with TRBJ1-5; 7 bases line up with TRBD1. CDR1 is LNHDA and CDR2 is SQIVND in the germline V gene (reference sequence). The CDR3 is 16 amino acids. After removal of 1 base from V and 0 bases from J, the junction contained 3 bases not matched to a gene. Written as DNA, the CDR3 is TGTGCCAGTAGTATAGGGACAGGACTTAGCAATCAGCCCCAGCATTTT. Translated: CASSIGTGLSNQPQHF.

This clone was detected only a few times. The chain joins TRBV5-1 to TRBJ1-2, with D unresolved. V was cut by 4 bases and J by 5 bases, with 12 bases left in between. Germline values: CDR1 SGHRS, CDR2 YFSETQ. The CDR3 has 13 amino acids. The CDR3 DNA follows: TGCGCCAGCAGCCCCGCGAGGGAATATGGCTACACCTTC. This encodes CASSPAREYGYTF.

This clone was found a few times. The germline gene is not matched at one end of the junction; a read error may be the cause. The CDR3 nucleotides read TGCAGCGTTGTAGGTTACAGGGAGCTAATCGCCTTC. It codes for CSVVGYRELIAF. The rearrangement joins TRBV29-1 to TRBJ1-2; a weak D match, TRBD1 (6 bases). The CDR3 runs 12 residues. The V gene's germline CDR1 is SQVTM and CDR2 ANQGSEA.

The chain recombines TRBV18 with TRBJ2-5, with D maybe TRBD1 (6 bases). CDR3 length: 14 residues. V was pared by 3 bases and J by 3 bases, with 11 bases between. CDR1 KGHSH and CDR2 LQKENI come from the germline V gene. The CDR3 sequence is CASSPAGAKETQYF. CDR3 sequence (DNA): TGTGCCAGCTCACCGGCAGGGGCAAAAGAGACCCAGTACTTC.

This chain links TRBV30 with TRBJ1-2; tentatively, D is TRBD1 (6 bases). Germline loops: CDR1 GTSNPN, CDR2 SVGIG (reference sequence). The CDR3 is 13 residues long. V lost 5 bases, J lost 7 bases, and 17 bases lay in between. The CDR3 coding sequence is TGTGCCTGGGCTAGGACAGAGCGCTCTGGCTACACCTTC. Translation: CAWARTERSGYTF.